The entry below gives a single T cell receptor (beta chain) sequence along with its context. This sample was taken from a study of blood T cell repertoires in COVID-19. Overall study: Researchers got acute and convalescent COVID-19 samples from the United States, Italy and Spain.

V was pared by 3 bases and J by 0 bases, with 13 bases between. Germline V lookup: CDR1 DFQATT, CDR2 SNEGSKA (reference sequence). The CDR3 length is 15 residues. Method: immunoSEQ multiplex PCR; TCRdb's copy keeps in-frame clones and lacks some. Of around 140,000 clones in the sample, 80% were seen once. This sequence was found in a man aged 65 to 79 who had recovered from COVID-19. Sequenced input: peripheral blood. V usage is TRBV20-1 and J usage is TRBJ2-3; D not resolved. The DNA of the CDR3 is TGCAGTGCTAGTATTATGAGGCGTAGCACAGATACGCAGTATTTT. Encoded protein: CSASIMRRSTDTQYF.